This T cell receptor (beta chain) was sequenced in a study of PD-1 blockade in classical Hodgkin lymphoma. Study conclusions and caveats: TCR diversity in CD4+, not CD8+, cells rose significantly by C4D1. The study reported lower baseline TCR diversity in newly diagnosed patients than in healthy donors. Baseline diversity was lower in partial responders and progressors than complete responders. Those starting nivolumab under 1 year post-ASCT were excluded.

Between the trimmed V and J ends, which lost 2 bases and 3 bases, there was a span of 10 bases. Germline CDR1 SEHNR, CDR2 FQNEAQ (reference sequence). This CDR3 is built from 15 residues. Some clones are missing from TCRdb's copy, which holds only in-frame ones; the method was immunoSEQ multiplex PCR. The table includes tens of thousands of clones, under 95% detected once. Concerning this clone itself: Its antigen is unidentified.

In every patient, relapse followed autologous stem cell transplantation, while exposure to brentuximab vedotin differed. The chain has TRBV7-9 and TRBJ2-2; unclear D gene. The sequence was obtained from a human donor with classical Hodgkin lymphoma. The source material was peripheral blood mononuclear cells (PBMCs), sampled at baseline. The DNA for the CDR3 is TGTGCCAGCAGCTTATCCGACACACACACCGGGGAGCTGTTTTTT. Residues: CASSLSDTHTGELFF.